This T cell receptor beta chain was found in a study of cytomegalovirus exposure and HLA in healthy donors. Points from the study as a whole: The authors later found most CMV-associated TCR beta chains appeared HLA-restricted. As a later analysis showed, several of the most significant clusters appeared to be linked to common viral pathogens. The study listed about 150 cytomegalovirus-associated TCR beta chains.

The germline V gene has CDR1 MNHEY and CDR2 SVGAGI. V was cut by 0 bases and J by 1 base, with 10 bases left in between. This CDR3 has 16 amino acids. Amplification used 60 Vbeta primers and 13 Jbeta primers. Original processing methods: The count from a later analysis was about 80 million unique TCR beta chains, around 11 million of them shared. TCRdb's copy holds only in-frame clones and misses some; the assay was immunoSEQ multiplex PCR. D and trimming were read from the DNA, whereas the V and J calls and clone size are those reported in that table. The sample records 150,000 to 200,000 clones, 70% to 80% being singletons. As to this clone: The antigen is undetermined.

The specimen sequenced was PBMCs. The clonotype was recovered from a woman aged 30 to 39 in good health and CMV-seropositive. The chain combines TRBV6-5 with TRBJ2-1, with TRBD2 as a possible D gene (6 bases). The CDR3 region is CASSYSLTSSYNEQFF. For the CDR3, the DNA is TGTGCCAGCAGTTACTCTTTGACTAGTTCCTACAATGAGCAGTTCTTC.